The 25 T cell receptor beta chains below were found in one sample sequenced in a study of cytomegalovirus exposure and HLA in healthy donors. The PCR contained 60 Vbeta and 13 Jbeta primers. Libraries were prepared by immunoSEQ multiplex PCR; TCRdb keeps only in-frame clonotypes and omits some of them. The table lists tens of thousands of clones, over 75% of them singletons, with 2.5% to 3.5% in the top ten. Source material: PBMCs. These receptors were obtained from a man in his forties or fifties in good health and CMV-seronegative.

This clone was counted a single time. The genes are TRBV18 and TRBJ2-7; a weak D match, TRBD1 (5 bases). This CDR3 is built from 16 residues. Germline V CDR1 and CDR2: KGHSH, LQKENI. The V gene lost 3 bases and the J gene lost 2 bases, with 17 bases spanning the gap. The CDR3 DNA sequence: TGTGCCAGCTCACCTTTTTCAGCCCAGGGCACCTACGAGCAGTACTTC. Amino acid sequence: CASSPFSAQGTYEQYF. Using reference TRBV18 and TRBJ2-7 for the parts outside the CDR3, the full variable domain is NAGVMQNPRHLVRRRGQEARLRCSPMKGHSHVYWYRQLPEEGLKFMVYLQKENIIDESGMPKERFSAEFPKEGPSILRIQQVVRGDSAAYFCASSPFSAQGTYEQYFGPGTRLTVT.

The genes are TRBV7-9 and TRBJ2-2, with TRBD2 identical over 8 bases. The CDR3 runs 14 residues. With 11 bases clipped from V and 8 bases from J, the junction kept 13 bases outside the gene matches. The germline V gene encodes CDR1 SEHNR and CDR2 FQNEAQ (reference sequence). CDR3: CAGGSSGSLGELFF. CDR3 DNA sequence: TGTGCCGGAGGGTCGAGCGGGAGTCTGGGGGAGCTGTTTTTT.

This clone was seen a few times. The gene calls are TRBV5-4 and TRBJ1-2, with a weak D call TRBD1 (5 bases). CDR1 is SGHNT, CDR2 YYREEE, per germline (reference sequence). Trimming took 4 bases from V and 10 from J, leaving 14 bases between them. This CDR3 has 12 residues. The CDR3 DNA reads as TGTGCCAGCAGCCTAGACAGCACATACTACACCTTC. Amino acid sequence: CASSLDSTYYTF.

V usage is TRBV7-9 and J usage is TRBJ2-3, with no clear D. V was cut by 5 bases and J by 6 bases, with 12 bases left in between. The germline V gene encodes CDR1 SEHNR and CDR2 FQNEAQ (reference sequence). The CDR3 extends over 13 amino acids. DNA of the CDR3: TGTGCCAGCAGCCCGCGCAATACTGATACGCAGTATTTT. The encoded protein is CASSPRNTDTQYF.

V gene TRBV2 combines with J gene TRBJ2-5, with a tentative D call TRBD1 (5 bases). V lost 1 base, J lost 5 bases, and 23 bases lay in between. This CDR3 is built from 18 residues. Germline CDR1 SNHLY, CDR2 FYNNEI. CDR3 sequence reads: CASSEVATDNLNWETQYF. The CDR3 DNA sequence: TGTGCCAGCAGTGAAGTCGCGACAGACAACCTAAACTGGGAGACCCAGTACTTC.

This clone was observed once. The V call is TRBV5-4, the J call TRBJ2-1; tentative D call: TRBD2 (6 bases). CDR3 length: 15 amino acids. The germline V gene has CDR1 SGHNT and CDR2 YYREEE (reference sequence). The V gene lost 3 bases and the J gene lost 10 bases, with 20 bases spanning the gap. The CDR3 loop is CASSSPMLRGGEQFF. As DNA, the CDR3 is TGTGCCAGCAGCTCGCCGATGCTGCGGGGCGGGGAGCAGTTCTTC. The variable domain in full, completed from reference TRBV5-4 and TRBJ2-1, reads ETGVTQSPTHLIKTRGQQVTLRCSSQSGHNTVSWYQQALGQGPQFIFQYYREEENGRGNFPPRFSGLQFPNYSSELNVNALELDDSALYLCASSSPMLRGGEQFFGPGTRLTVL.

This clone was detected once. The V call is TRBV2, the J call TRBJ2-7; TRBD2 matches at 11 bases. CDR3 size: 16 residues. The junction had 9 bases not matched to a gene; V was cut back by 1 base and J by 7 bases. Germline V CDR1 and CDR2: SNHLY, FYNNEI. CDR3 bases: TGTGCCAGCAGTGAAGGACTAGCGGGGAAGGAAGGGGAGCAGTACTTC. Its protein is CASSEGLAGKEGEQYF.

Regarding this clone: One end of the junction is discordant with germline, which a read error may explain. The V gene is TRBV7-2, the J gene TRBJ2-7; TRBD1 aligns across 9 bases. The germline gives CDR1 SGHTA, CDR2 FQGNSA. This CDR3 comprises 15 residues. CDR3 bases: TGTGCCGGCAGCCCCCGGGACAGGGAATGGTACGAGCAGTACTTC. Protein: CAGSPRDREWYEQYF.

The rearrangement joins TRBV7-9 to TRBJ1-1; possible D gene TRBD1, 5 bases. The CDR3 consists of 12 residues. V lost 0 bases, J lost 7 bases, and 6 bases lay in between. Germline V CDR1 and CDR2: SEHNR, FQNEAQ (reference sequence). This chain's CDR3 is CASSLATDEAFF. The CDR3 DNA is TGTGCCAGCAGCTTAGCGACAGATGAAGCTTTCTTT.

This chain joins TRBV30 and TRBJ2-1, with a possible D match to TRBD2 (7 bases). In germline, CDR1 is GTSNPN, CDR2 SVGIG (reference sequence). The CDR3 runs to 16 residues. Between the trimmed V and J ends, which lost 8 bases and 0 bases, there was a span of 20 bases. CDR3 sequence: CAGATGGSSSYNEQFF. CDR3 in DNA: TGTGCCGGAGCCACGGGGGGCTCGAGCTCCTACAATGAGCAGTTCTTC.

This rearrangement joins TRBV27 to TRBJ1-1; 9 bases align to TRBD1. The CDR3 extends over 15 amino acids. The junction had 7 bases not matched to a gene; V was cut back by 3 bases and J by 5 bases. Germline assignment: CDR1 MNHEY and CDR2 SMNVEV (reference sequence). The CDR3 here is CASSFYGQGRTEAFF. CDR3 DNA: TGTGCCAGCAGTTTCTATGGACAGGGGAGGACTGAAGCTTTCTTT.

This rearrangement joins TRBV6-1 to TRBJ2-7; possibly TRBD2 for D (5 bases). Trimming shortened V by 5 bases and J by 7 bases, and 21 bases separated the two germline ends. Germline values: CDR1 MNHNS, CDR2 SASEGT. The CDR3 spans 15 residues. The CDR3 bases are TGTGCCAGCAGTACAGACCCGGGATCTTTGAGGGAGCAGTACTTC. Translated, it gives CASSTDPGSLREQYF.

V usage is TRBV27 and J usage is TRBJ2-3, with D possibly TRBD2 on 6 matching bases. V lost 3 bases to trimming and J lost 3 bases, with 13 bases between them. From germline, CDR1 is MNHEY and CDR2 SMNVEV (reference sequence). The CDR3 runs 15 residues. DNA for the CDR3: TGTGCCAGCAGTTTCGTCGGGGGTGGGACAGATACGCAGTATTTT. Its protein is CASSFVGGGTDTQYF.

This sequence joins TRBV6-5 and TRBJ2-7, with D possibly matching TRBD2 (5 bases). Looked up from germline, CDR1 is MNHEY and CDR2 is SVGAGI. The CDR3 is 14 residues long. The V gene lost 3 bases and the J gene lost 0 bases, with 9 bases spanning the gap. In nucleotides, the CDR3 is TGTGCCAGCAGTTATCGAGGGAGCTCCTACGAGCAGTACTTC. Protein: CASSYRGSSYEQYF.

This clone has a handful of counts. CDR3 in amino acids: CAWSVWQGNYGYTF. CDR3 coding DNA: TGTGCCTGGAGTGTTTGGCAGGGGAACTATGGCTACACCTTC. The V and J genes are TRBV30 and TRBJ1-2, with D maybe TRBD1 (6 bases). Trimming shortened V by 0 bases and J by 2 bases, and 10 bases separated the two germline ends. The CDR3 totals 14 residues. Germline values: CDR1 GTSNPN, CDR2 SVGIG (reference sequence).

The rearrangement uses TRBV11-2 and TRBJ2-4; D perhaps matches TRBD1 (6 bases). The CDR3 consists of 14 residues. The germline gives CDR1 SGHAT, CDR2 FQNNGV. Trimming removed 6 bases at V and 8 bases at J, with 17 bases between. The CDR3 nucleotides are TGTGCCAGCAGTAACGTAGGGGGAATGGACATTCAGTACTTC. The encoded protein is CASSNVGGMDIQYF. Full variable domain (outside the CDR3, taken from reference TRBV11-2 and TRBJ2-4): EAGVAQSPRYKIIEKRQSVAFWCNPISGHATLYWYQQILGQGPKLLIQFQNNGVVDDSQLPKDRFSAERLKGVDSTLKIQPAKLEDSAVYLCASSNVGGMDIQYFGAGTRLSVL.

V is TRBV7-9 and J is TRBJ2-2; TRBD1 agrees at 9 bases. The CDR3 extends over 18 amino acids. The junction had 7 bases not matched to a gene; V was cut back by 2 bases and J by 0 bases. The V gene's germline CDR1 is SEHNR and CDR2 FQNEAQ (reference sequence). The CDR3 region is CASSLLQGAFSNTGELFF. The CDR3 nucleotides read TGTGCCAGCAGCTTATTACAGGGGGCCTTTTCGAACACCGGGGAGCTGTTTTTT. The entire variable domain, with the rest obtained from reference TRBV7-9 and TRBJ2-2, is as follows: DTGVSQNPRHKITKRGQNVTFRCDPISEHNRLYWYRQTLGQGPEFLTYFQNEAQLEKSRLLSDRFSAERPKGSFSTLEIQRTEQGDSAMYLCASSLLQGAFSNTGELFFGEGSRLTVL.

The V gene is TRBV5-1, the J gene TRBJ1-2; tentatively, D is TRBD1 (5 bases). The CDR3 loop spans 16 amino acids. V gave up 3 bases and J gave up 3 bases, with 18 bases separating them. Germline V CDR1 and CDR2: SGHRS, YFSETQ. This CDR3 is CASSSSGRVVDYGYTF. The CDR3 nucleotides read TGCGCCAGCAGCTCATCGGGCAGGGTAGTTGACTATGGCTACACCTTC. Based on the CDR3 plus reference TRBV5-1 and TRBJ1-2, the full variable domain is KAGVTQTPRYLIKTRGQQVTLSCSPISGHRSVSWYQQTPGQGLQFLFEYFSETQRNKGNFPGRFSGRQFSNSRSEMNVSTLELGDSALYLCASSSSGRVVDYGYTFGSGTRLTVV.

The V call is TRBV5-1, the J call TRBJ2-7, with 8 positions matching TRBD1. There are 15 residues in the CDR3. CDR1 and CDR2 (germline): SGHRS, YFSETQ. J gave up 2 bases and V 4 bases, and 8 bases lay outside the gene matches. CDR3 protein: CASSPTSTGAYEQYF. In DNA, the CDR3 is TGCGCCAGCAGCCCCACTTCGACAGGGGCCTACGAGCAGTACTTC.

This chain connects TRBV4-3 to TRBJ2-5; the D gene is possibly TRBD2 (5 bases). Looked up from germline, CDR1 is LGHNA and CDR2 is YSLEER. The CDR3 is made up of 15 amino acids. Trimming removed 2 bases from V and 3 bases from J, with 13 bases in between. The CDR3 here is CASSQLSNGEETQYF. CDR3 nucleotides: TGCGCCAGCAGCCAACTAAGTAACGGGGAAGAGACCCAGTACTTC.

The rearrangement links TRBV21-1 to TRBJ2-7; TRBD1 was called by the table and not checked on the DNA. TRBV21-1 is flagged as a pseudogene. The length of the CDR3 is 16 residues. The CDR3 region has the DNA TGTGCCAGCAGCAGGGACGAGGGGGACAGGGCCTACGAGCAGTACTTC. Protein sequence: CASSRDEGDRAYEQYF.

The chain's CDR3 is CASRVWGTEETQYF. The DNA for the CDR3 is TGTGCCAGCAGAGTTTGGGGGACAGAAGAGACCCAGTACTTC. This rearrangement joins TRBV27 to TRBJ2-5, with TRBD1 identical over 7 bases. The CDR3 runs 14 residues. The germline V gene encodes CDR1 MNHEY and CDR2 SMNVEV (reference sequence). J was trimmed by 3 bases and V by 6 bases; bases with no gene match: 7.

The chain employs TRBV6-6 and TRBJ1-2, with D unclear. CDR1 is MNHNY, CDR2 SVGAGI, per germline (reference sequence). The length of the CDR3 is 14 residues. The V end lost 3 bases, the J end lost 4 bases, and 12 bases lay between the germline ends. In DNA form, the CDR3 reads TGTGCCAGCAGTTATGGGCTCGGAGGCTATGGCTACACCTTC. Translated: CASSYGLGGYGYTF.

In the case of this clone: The junction and the germline gene differ at one end; a read error may be behind it. Other DNA sequences in this specimen translate into the identical CDR3. The rearrangement uses TRBV6-1 and TRBJ1-1; TRBD1 might be the D (6 bases). The CDR3 covers 13 residues. Germline V gene sequence: CDR1 MNHNS, CDR2 SASEGT. The CDR3 protein is CASRKQGSTEAFF. The CDR3 DNA follows: TGTGCCAGCAGGAAGCAGGGGTCCACTGAAGCCTTCTTT.

The rearrangement uses TRBV2 and TRBJ2-2; maybe TRBD2 (5 bases). The germline V and J ends were trimmed by 7 bases and 6 bases, with 9 bases remaining between them. CDR1 is SNHLY, CDR2 FYNNEI, per germline. The CDR3 has 12 amino acids. CDR3 amino acids: CASTPDSGELFF. For the CDR3, the DNA is TGTGCCAGCACGCCGGACTCCGGGGAGCTGTTTTTT. Variable domain in full (rest from reference TRBV2 and TRBJ2-2): EPEVTQTPSHQVTQMGQEVILRCVPISNHLYFYWYRQILGQKVEFLVSFYNNEISEKSEIFDDQFSVERPDGSNFTLKIRSTKLEDSAMYFCASTPDSGELFFGEGSRLTVL.